The following is a T cell receptor beta chain sequence with its context. This CDR3 spans 16 amino acids. Germline CDR1 reads KGHSH; CDR2 reads LQKENI. After removal of 4 bases from V and 8 bases from J, the junction contained 6 bases not matched to a gene. This record comes from a study of blood T cell repertoires in COVID-19. Overall study: Acute and convalescent COVID-19 samples came from the United States, Italy and Spain. PBMCs, B-cell-depleted T cells, or T cells were the source of the cDNA or gDNA that made up the material.

As processed by the authors: Reference gene primers were amplified, and this amplification served to estimate nucleated cell counts. TCRdb keeps only in-frame clones here, not all; method: immunoSEQ multiplex PCR. V, J and clone size are those of that table, while D and trimming were read from the DNA. Counted here are approximately 97,000 clones, roughly 87% occurring once; the ten biggest clones make up 2% to 2.5%. This sequence originates from a man aged 50 to 60 with active COVID-19. The chain joins TRBV18 to TRBJ2-1, with 15 bases that match TRBD2. Sequenced sample: peripheral blood. CDR3 nucleotides: TGTGCCAGCTCACTCCCCGGACTAGCGGGGGGGCATGAGCAGTTCTTC. This encodes CASSLPGLAGGHEQFF.